This T cell receptor (beta chain) was identified in a study of cytomegalovirus exposure and HLA in healthy donors. Comments on this clone: Its antigen is still unknown.

V was shortened by 6 bases and J by 7 bases, with 16 bases between the two germline ends. Germline assignment: CDR1 MDHEN and CDR2 SYDVKM. This CDR3 is 14 amino acids long. These donors counted as nominally healthy when sampled, but unrecorded immune exposures were likely. Primers: 60 Vbeta forward and 13 Jbeta reverse. Sequenced by immunoSEQ multiplex PCR; TCRdb stores in-frame clones only, minus some. The sample holds 100,000 to 120,000 clones, around 88% seen once. Points from the study as a whole: The availability of immune exposure information extended only to CMV serostatus.

The TCR comes from a man in his forties in good health and CMV-seronegative. Sequencing used PBMCs. The chain carries TRBV28 and TRBJ2-4; D is perhaps TRBD2 (6 bases). The CDR3 sequence is CASRMGGLRNIQYF. CDR3 nucleotides: TGTGCCAGCAGAATGGGGGGATTACGGAACATTCAGTACTTC.